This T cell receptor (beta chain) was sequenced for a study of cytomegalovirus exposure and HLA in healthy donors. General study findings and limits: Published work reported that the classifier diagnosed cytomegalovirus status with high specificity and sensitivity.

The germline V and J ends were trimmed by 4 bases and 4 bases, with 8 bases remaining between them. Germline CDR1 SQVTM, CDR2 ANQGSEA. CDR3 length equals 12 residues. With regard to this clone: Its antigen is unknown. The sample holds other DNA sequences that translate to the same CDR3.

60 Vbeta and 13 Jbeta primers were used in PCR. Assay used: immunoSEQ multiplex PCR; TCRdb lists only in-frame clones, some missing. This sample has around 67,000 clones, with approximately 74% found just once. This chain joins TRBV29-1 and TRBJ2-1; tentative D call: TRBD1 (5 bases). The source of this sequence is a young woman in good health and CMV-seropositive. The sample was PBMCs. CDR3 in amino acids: CSVGQTYNEQFF. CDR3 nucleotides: TGCAGCGTTGGACAGACATACAATGAGCAGTTCTTC.